Shown below are 2 T cell receptor beta chains from a single sample sequenced in a study of shared clonotypes between healthy human individuals. The method was immunoSEQ multiplex PCR; TCRdb's version includes in-frame clones alone and lacks a portion of them. The sample lists around 2,000,000 clones, approximately 95% occurring once. Naive CD8 cells were CD45RO-negative, positively selected for CCR7, excluding terminally differentiated effector memory CD45RA+ cells. Sample: naive CD8+ T cells sorted from blood. These receptors were obtained from a man aged 18-30 years in good health.

J is TRBJ1-4 and V is TRBV9; D remains unclear. V lost 7 bases and J 2 bases, leaving 12 bases between the germline ends. Looked up from germline, CDR1 is SGDLS and CDR2 is YYNGEE. CDR3 length: 14 amino acids. Here the CDR3 DNA reads TGTGCCAGCCGATCAAGAGTGACTAATGAAAAACTGTTTTTT. Translated: CASRSRVTNEKLFF.

CDR3 sequence: CAISDELYSYEQYF. CDR3 in DNA: TGTGCCATCAGTGACGAACTGTACTCCTACGAGCAGTACTTC. V and J are TRBV10-3 and TRBJ2-7; D not certain. The germline CDR1 and CDR2 sequences are ENHRY and SYGVKD. V lost 3 bases, J lost 0 bases, and 9 bases lay in between. The CDR3 totals 14 residues.